This is a list of T cell receptor beta chains from one sample in a study of blood T cell repertoires in COVID-19. Here immunoSEQ multiplex PCR was the method, and the copy in TCRdb shows in-frame clones only, minus some. This sample has fewer than 200,000 clones; over 75% occur once, and the top ten carry around 24%. The sequenced sample consisted of peripheral blood. These receptors came from an older woman with acute or convalescent COVID-19. Both conserved end residues are part of each CDR3. The D gene is left open where the match is weak. The size field is filled for only some rows; it gives once, few, many or a size class.

>TRBV3-1/TRBV3-2|NA|NA|TRBJ2-2
CASSPGGGGSGELFF
TGTGCCAGCAGTCCTGGGGGCGGGGGATCCGGGGAGCTGTTTTTT
>TRBV7-3|TRBD2|NA|TRBJ2-3
CASSVAGGDTQYF
TGTGCCAGCAGCGTTGCGGGGGGAGATACGCAGTATTTT
>TRBV14|NA|NA|TRBJ2-6
CASSQERHRVSNSGANVLTF
TGTGCCAGCAGCCAAGAAAGGCACAGGGTCTCGAACTCTGGGGCCAACGTCCTGACTTTC
>TRBV5-4|NA|NA|TRBJ1-2
CASSPIGDTDYGYTF
TGTGCCAGCAGCCCTATCGGGGACACCGACTATGGCTACACCTTC
>TRBV27|NA|NA|TRBJ2-3
CARVEGQLTSTDTQYF
TGTGCCAGAGTAGAGGGACAACTAACTAGCACAGATACGCAGTATTTT
>TRBV29-1|TRBD1|NA|TRBJ2-4
CSVRTGGSKNIQYF
TGCAGCGTTAGGACAGGGGGGTCCAAAAACATTCAGTACTTC
>TRBV7-3|TRBD2|NA|TRBJ2-1
CASSLGTSGYNEQFF
TGTGCCAGCAGCTTAGGGACTAGCGGATACAATGAGCAGTTCTTC
>TRBV3-1/TRBV3-2|NA|NA|TRBJ2-7
CASSQVNGREQYF
TGTGCCAGCAGCCAAGTGAATGGGCGCGAGCAGTACTTC
>TRBV4-1|NA|NA|TRBJ2-3
CASSFLGARQYF
TGCGCCAGCAGCTTCCTAGGGGCCAGGCAGTATTTT
>TRBV5-6|NA|NA|TRBJ2-4
CASHGGVKNIQYF
TGTGCCAGCCACGGAGGGGTCAAAAACATTCAGTACTTC
>TRBV6-1|TRBD1|NA|TRBJ1-6
CASSEALQGANNSPLHF
TGTGCCAGCAGTGAAGCGCTTCAGGGGGCGAATAATTCACCCCTCCACTTT
>TRBV2|TRBD1|NA|TRBJ2-5
CASSRPTGGLETQYF
TGTGCCAGCAGTCGACCGACAGGGGGGTTGGAGACCCAGTACTTC
>TRBV4-2|TRBD2|NA|TRBJ2-2
CASSQATSEGTGELFF
TGTGCCAGCAGCCAAGCAACTAGCGAGGGCACCGGGGAGCTGTTTTTT
>TRBV3-1/TRBV3-2|TRBD1|NA|TRBJ2-5
CASSQDPGTGQETQYF
TGTGCCAGCAGCCAAGATCCCGGGACAGGTCAAGAGACCCAGTACTTC
>TRBV4-2|TRBD2|NA|TRBJ2-7
CASSQASGAGYEQYF
TGTGCCAGCAGCCAAGCTAGCGGGGCCGGCTACGAGCAGTACTTC
>TRBV5-4|TRBD1|few|TRBJ2-2
CASSLGQDRVTGELFF
TGTGCCAGCAGCTTGGGGCAGGACAGGGTGACCGGGGAGCTGTTTTTT
>TRBV11-2|TRBD2|NA|TRBJ2-2
CASSSSLAEYTGELFF
TGTGCCAGCAGCTCATCACTAGCGGAGTACACCGGGGAGCTGTTTTTT
>TRBV9|NA|NA|TRBJ2-2
CASSIGRPGTGELFF
TGTGCCAGCAGCATCGGGAGACCAGGCACCGGGGAGCTGTTTTTT
>TRBV4-1|TRBD2|NA|TRBJ2-1
CASSAGVGRRPQFF
TGCGCCAGCAGCGCGGGAGTCGGTCGACGTCCGCAGTTCTTC
>TRBV21-1|NA|NA|TRBJ2-7
CASSAAGTSGSTIYEQYF
TGTGCCAGCAGCGCGGCTGGGACTAGCGGGAGTACGATCTACGAGCAGTACTTC